Shown below are 10 T cell receptor beta chains from a single sample sequenced in a study of T cells in Graves' hyperthyroidism and ophthalmopathy. The CDR3 regions of TCR beta were amplified from RNA transcripts. TCR CDR3 regions were first amplified by RT-PCR with HTBI primers. TCRdb called the multiplex PCR reads again in MiXCR, with one record for every CDR3 protein. In the table there are around 340,000 distinct CDR3 sequences, approximately 16% of which are singletons. The sample was blood. All receptors derive from a man aged 25 to 40 with Graves' hyperthyroidism.

This clonotype was picked up many times. This chain uses TRBV10-3 with TRBJ1-1; 10 bases line up with TRBD1. V lost 3 bases and J lost 3; bases outside the gene matches: 4. Germline values: CDR1 ENHRY, CDR2 SYGVKD. The CDR3 has 15 amino acids. This chain's CDR3 is CAISDPGQGYTEAFF. CDR3 coding DNA: TGTGCCATCAGTGATCCGGGACAGGGGTACACTGAAGCTTTCTTT.

This clonotype was observed a few times. The gene calls are TRBV28 and TRBJ2-3; perhaps TRBD1 as D (7 bases). In germline, CDR1 is MDHEN, CDR2 SYDVKM. This CDR3 region has 14 residues. Trimming removed 3 bases at V and 7 bases at J, with 14 bases between. CDR3 in amino acids: CASSLEGAIHTQYF. CDR3 sequence (DNA): TGTGCCAGCAGTTTGGAGGGGGCTATCCATACGCAGTATTTT.

The rearrangement joins TRBV6-1 to TRBJ2-2; 12 bases agree with TRBD2. The germline gives CDR1 MNHNS, CDR2 SASEGT. The length of the CDR3 is 16 residues. The junction had 5 bases not matched to a gene; V was cut back by 6 bases and J by 3 bases. The CDR3 here is CASSPRLAGDTGELFF. CDR3 nucleotides: TGTGCCAGCAGCCCCCGACTAGCGGGAGACACCGGGGAGCTGTTTTTT.

The chain joins TRBV6-2 or TRBV6-3 to TRBJ2-7; no firm D call. The V gene lost 0 bases and the J gene lost 3 bases, with 6 bases spanning the gap. Per the germline V gene, CDR1 is MNHEY and CDR2 is SVGEGT. This CDR3 region has 13 residues. CDR3 nucleotides: TGTGCCAGCAGTTACTCTGACAACTACGAGCAGTACTTC. Translating gives CASSYSDNYEQYF.

This clonotype was counted ten times or more. J is TRBJ2-1 and V is TRBV6-1, with D perhaps TRBD2 (5 bases). From germline, CDR1 is MNHNS and CDR2 SASEGT. V was cut by 1 base and J by 3 bases, with 10 bases left in between. The CDR3 runs 15 residues. CDR3 residues: CASSEGTAYYNEQFF. The CDR3 DNA reads as TGTGCCAGCAGTGAAGGGACTGCATACTACAATGAGCAGTTCTTC.

Turning to this clonotype: With a much larger clone just one base away, this may be a read error. The genes are TRBV18 and TRBJ2-1, with a weak D call TRBD1 (6 bases). Trimming took off 6 bases at V and 1 base at J, with 16 bases between the two ends. Germline CDR1 is KGHSH and CDR2 is LQKENI. The CDR3 is 16 residues long. CDR3 in amino acids: CASSGRGPSSYNEQFF. CDR3 coding DNA: TGTGCCAGCTCCGGCAGGGGACCTTCATCCTACAATGAGCAGTTCTTC. Together with reference TRBV18 and TRBJ2-1, the CDR3 gives the full variable domain: NAGVMQNPRHLVRRRGQEARLRCSPMKGHSHVYWYRQLPEEGLKFMVYLQKENIIDESGMPKERFSAEFPKEGPSILRIQQVVRGDSAAYFCASSGRGPSSYNEQFFGPGTRLTVL.

The rearrangement links TRBV28 to TRBJ2-3, with D maybe TRBD1 (5 bases). CDR3 length equals 14 residues. In germline, CDR1 is MDHEN, CDR2 SYDVKM. Between the trimmed V and J ends, which lost 5 bases and 1 base, there was a span of 10 bases. The CDR3 sequence: CASSRKGRTDTQYF. DNA for the CDR3: TGTGCCAGCAGTCGGAAGGGGCGCACAGATACGCAGTATTTT.

The sample holds many counts of this clonotype. J is TRBJ1-4 and V is TRBV10-3; D may be TRBD1 (5 bases). The CDR3 spans 14 residues. CDR1 and CDR2 (germline): ENHRY, SYGVKD. V dropped 1 base and J dropped 7 bases, with 10 bases sitting between them. Written as DNA, the CDR3 is TGTGCCATCAGTGAGTTGGGGACGAGTGAAAAACTGTTTTTT. Translating it yields CAISELGTSEKLFF.

This clonotype was counted many times. The chain employs TRBV18 and TRBJ2-7, with 11 bases lining up with TRBD1. V dropped 0 bases and J dropped 6; count of bases not matched to a gene: 1. CDR1 and CDR2 from the germline V gene are KGHSH and LQKENI. The CDR3 length is 14 residues. This CDR3 is CASSPPGQGGEQYF. The DNA of the CDR3 is TGTGCCAGCTCACCACCGGGACAGGGGGGCGAGCAGTACTTC. The whole variable domain, filled in from reference TRBV18 and TRBJ2-7, reads NAGVMQNPRHLVRRRGQEARLRCSPMKGHSHVYWYRQLPEEGLKFMVYLQKENIIDESGMPKERFSAEFPKEGPSILRIQQVVRGDSAAYFCASSPPGQGGEQYFGPGTRLTVT.

This rearrangement joins TRBV20-1 to TRBJ2-7; D call uncertain. This CDR3 region has 14 residues. V lost 5 bases and J 0 bases, leaving 14 bases between the germline ends. CDR1 DFQATT and CDR2 SNEGSKA come from the germline V gene (reference sequence). DNA of the CDR3: TGCAGTGCTCACAAGCCTGACGGCTCCTACGAGCAGTACTTC. Translated, it gives CSAHKPDGSYEQYF.